A few counts support the clone carrying this T cell receptor beta chain. The antigen is not known. After 5'RACE with constant-segment primers, TCR alpha and TCR beta cDNA libraries carrying sample barcodes and UMIs were obtained. MiXCR, run by TCRdb on the 5' RACE reads, gives a single entry per CDR3 protein. This sample yields almost 550,000 distinct CDR3 sequences, of which about 20% are seen a single time; around 12% belongs to the top ten. There are 13 residues in the CDR3. CDR1 is SGHTA, CDR2 FQGTGA, per germline. Trimming stripped 3 bases from V and 9 bases from J, with 12 bases between. The entry originates in a study of T-cell memory formation after mild COVID-19. Regarding the study as a whole: Specificity for SARS-CoV-2 was not confirmed among the second-wave clones peaking on day 37.

The V gene is TRBV7-3, the J gene TRBJ2-1; D uncertain. Sample: PBMCs or a T cell subset sorted from them (not recorded which). This clonotype was obtained from an adult woman who had mild COVID-19 (a few samples of this study predate the infection). Cell type and time point are not known. The CDR3, as DNA: TGTGCCAGCAGCTTTGCAGCATTGGGTGAGCAGTTCTTC. Its protein product is CASSFAALGEQFF.